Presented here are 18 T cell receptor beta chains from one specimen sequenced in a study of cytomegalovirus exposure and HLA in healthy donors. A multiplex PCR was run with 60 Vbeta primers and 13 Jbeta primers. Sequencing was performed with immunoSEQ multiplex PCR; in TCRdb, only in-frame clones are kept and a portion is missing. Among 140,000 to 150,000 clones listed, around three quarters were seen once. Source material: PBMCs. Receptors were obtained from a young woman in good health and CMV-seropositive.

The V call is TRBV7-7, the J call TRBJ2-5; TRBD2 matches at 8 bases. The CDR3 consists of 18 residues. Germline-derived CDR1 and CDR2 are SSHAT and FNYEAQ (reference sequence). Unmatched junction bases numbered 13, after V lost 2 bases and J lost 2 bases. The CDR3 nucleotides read TGTGCCAGCAGCTTAAACGGGGGGGGGTCTTCACTTCAAGAGACCCAGTACTTC. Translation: CASSLNGGGSSLQETQYF.

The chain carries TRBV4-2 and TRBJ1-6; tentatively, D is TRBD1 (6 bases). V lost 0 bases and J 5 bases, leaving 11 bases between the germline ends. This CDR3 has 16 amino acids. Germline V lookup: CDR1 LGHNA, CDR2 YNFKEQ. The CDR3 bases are TGTGCCAGCAGCCAAGATCGCGCAGGGGATAATTCACCCCTCCACTTT. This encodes CASSQDRAGDNSPLHF.

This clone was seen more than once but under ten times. CDR3 protein: CASRTRTAGSPLHF. CDR3 coding DNA: TGTGCCAGCAGGACAAGGACAGCAGGATCACCCCTCCACTTT. The chain couples TRBV10-3 to TRBJ1-6; tentatively, D is TRBD1 (6 bases). The CDR3 has 14 residues. With 10 bases removed from V and 10 bases from J, the gap between germline ends came to 20 bases. From germline, CDR1 is ENHRY and CDR2 SYGVKD.

The CDR3 loop is CASSPLPQGPTAHTEAFF. The CDR3 DNA follows: TGTGCCAGCAGCCCACTCCCACAGGGACCGACCGCGCACACTGAAGCTTTCTTT. This chain connects TRBV28 to TRBJ1-1, with a possible D match to TRBD1 (6 bases). The V and J ends lost 6 bases and 3 bases respectively, with 26 bases between them. Germline lookup yields CDR1 MDHEN and CDR2 SYDVKM. The CDR3 contains 18 residues.

The CDR3 region has the DNA TGTGCCAGCAGCCGATACACAGGGGGTGGAACCGGGGAGCTGTTTTTT. Encoded protein: CASSRYTGGGTGELFF. The rearrangement uses TRBV27 and TRBJ2-2; 8 bases agree with TRBD1. J gave up 5 bases and V 6 bases, and 11 bases lay outside the gene matches. This CDR3 region has 16 residues. Germline CDR1 and CDR2: MNHEY and SMNVEV (reference sequence).

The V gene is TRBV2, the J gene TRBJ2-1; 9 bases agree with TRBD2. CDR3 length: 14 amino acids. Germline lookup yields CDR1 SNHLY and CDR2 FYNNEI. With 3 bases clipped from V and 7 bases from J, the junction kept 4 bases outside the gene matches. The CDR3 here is CASSERLAGNEQFF. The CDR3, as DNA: TGTGCCAGCAGTGAGAGGCTAGCGGGGAATGAGCAGTTCTTC.

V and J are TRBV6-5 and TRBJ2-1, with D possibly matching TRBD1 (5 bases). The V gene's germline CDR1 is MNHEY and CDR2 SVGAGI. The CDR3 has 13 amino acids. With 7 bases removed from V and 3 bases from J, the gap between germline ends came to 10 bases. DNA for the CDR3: TGTGCCAGCACGCAGGGAATCTACAATGAGCAGTTCTTC. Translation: CASTQGIYNEQFF.

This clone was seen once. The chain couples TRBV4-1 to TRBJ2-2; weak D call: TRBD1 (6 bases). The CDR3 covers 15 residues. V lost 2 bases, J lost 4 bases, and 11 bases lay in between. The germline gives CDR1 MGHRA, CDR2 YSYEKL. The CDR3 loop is CASSQLRTATGELFF. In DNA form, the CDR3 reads TGCGCCAGCAGCCAACTTAGGACAGCCACCGGGGAGCTGTTTTTT.

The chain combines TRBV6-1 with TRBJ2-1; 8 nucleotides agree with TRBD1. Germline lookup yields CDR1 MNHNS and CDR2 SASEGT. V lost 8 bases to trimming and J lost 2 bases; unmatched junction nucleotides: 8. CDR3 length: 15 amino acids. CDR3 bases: TGTGCCAGCGGCCGCAGGGGGCAGACCTACAATGAGCAGTTCTTC. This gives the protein CASGRRGQTYNEQFF.

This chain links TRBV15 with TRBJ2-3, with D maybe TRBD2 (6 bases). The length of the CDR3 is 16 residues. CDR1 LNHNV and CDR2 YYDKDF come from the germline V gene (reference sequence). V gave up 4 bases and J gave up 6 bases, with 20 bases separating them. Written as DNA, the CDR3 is TGTGCCACCAGCAACCGTCCTGGCGGGGAGCCCGATACGCAGTATTTT. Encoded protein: CATSNRPGGEPDTQYF.

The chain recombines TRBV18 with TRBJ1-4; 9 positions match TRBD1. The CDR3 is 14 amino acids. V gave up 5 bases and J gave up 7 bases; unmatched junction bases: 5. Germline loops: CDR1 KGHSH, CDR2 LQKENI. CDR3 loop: CASSSTGGGEKLFF. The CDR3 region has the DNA TGTGCCAGCTCATCCACAGGGGGCGGTGAAAAACTGTTTTTT.

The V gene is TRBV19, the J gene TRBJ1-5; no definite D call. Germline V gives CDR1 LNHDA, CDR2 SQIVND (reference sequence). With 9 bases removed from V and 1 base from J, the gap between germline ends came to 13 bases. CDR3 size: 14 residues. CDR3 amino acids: CASRLAVSNQPQHF. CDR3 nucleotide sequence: TGTGCCAGCCGATTGGCAGTCAGCAATCAGCCCCAGCATTTT.

DNA of the CDR3: TGTGCCAGCAGTCGCAGGGGCTCTGGAAACACCATATATTTT. Translated: CASSRRGSGNTIYF. V usage is TRBV27 and J usage is TRBJ1-3; tentatively, D is TRBD1 (6 bases). The V gene lost 5 bases and the J gene lost 0 bases, with 8 bases spanning the gap. This CDR3 is 14 amino acids long. Germline-derived CDR1 and CDR2 are MNHEY and SMNVEV (reference sequence).

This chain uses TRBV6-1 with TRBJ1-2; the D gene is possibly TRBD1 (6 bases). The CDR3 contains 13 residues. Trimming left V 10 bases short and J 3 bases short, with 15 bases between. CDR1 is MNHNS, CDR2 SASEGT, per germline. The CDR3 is CATGTGGHYGYTF. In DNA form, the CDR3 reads TGTGCCACCGGGACGGGGGGGCACTATGGCTACACCTTC.

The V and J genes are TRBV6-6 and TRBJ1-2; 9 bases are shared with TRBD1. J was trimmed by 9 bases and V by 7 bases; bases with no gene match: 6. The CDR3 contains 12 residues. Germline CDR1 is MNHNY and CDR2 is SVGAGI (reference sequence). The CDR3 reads CASTNGQGRYTF. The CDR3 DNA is TGTGCCAGCACCAACGGACAGGGGCGCTACACCTTC.

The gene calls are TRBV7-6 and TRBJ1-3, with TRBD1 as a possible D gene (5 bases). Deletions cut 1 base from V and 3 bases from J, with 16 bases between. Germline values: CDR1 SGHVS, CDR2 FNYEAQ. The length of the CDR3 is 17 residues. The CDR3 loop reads CASSLGFRGRVGNTIYF. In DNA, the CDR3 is TGTGCCAGCAGCTTAGGATTTAGGGGCAGGGTTGGAAACACCATATATTTT.

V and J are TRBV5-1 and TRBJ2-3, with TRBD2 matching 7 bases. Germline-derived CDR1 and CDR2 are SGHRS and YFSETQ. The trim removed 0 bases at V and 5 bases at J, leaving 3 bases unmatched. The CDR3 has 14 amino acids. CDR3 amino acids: CASSLAGGVDTQYF. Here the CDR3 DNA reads TGCGCCAGCAGCTTGGCGGGGGGTGTAGATACGCAGTATTTT. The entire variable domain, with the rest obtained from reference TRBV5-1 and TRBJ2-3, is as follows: KAGVTQTPRYLIKTRGQQVTLSCSPISGHRSVSWYQQTPGQGLQFLFEYFSETQRNKGNFPGRFSGRQFSNSRSEMNVSTLELGDSALYLCASSLAGGVDTQYFGPGTRLTVL.

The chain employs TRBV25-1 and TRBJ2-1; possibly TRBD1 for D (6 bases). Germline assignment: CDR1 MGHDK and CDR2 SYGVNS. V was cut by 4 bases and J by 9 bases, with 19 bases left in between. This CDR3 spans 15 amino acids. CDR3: CASSGRDMVYGEQFF. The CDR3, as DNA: TGTGCCAGCAGTGGCCGGGACATGGTGTATGGTGAGCAGTTCTTC.